One T cell receptor (beta chain) is described in this entry. The specificity of this receptor is unknown. The record has no base qualities; no much larger clone is one base away. Using the deep immunoSEQ assay, multiplex PCR amplified TCR CDR3 regions from genomic DNA. Extracted genomic DNA from each cell subset was distributed evenly across all wells of several immunoSEQ 96-well plates, and each plate was treated as a replicate. Each replicate PCR for sorted subsets received approximately 220 ng genomic DNA, equal to tens of thousands of T cell genomes. The purified libraries were quantified using a Qubit 3.0 fluorometer, sized with a Bioanalyzer 2100, and then quantified again using the KAPA Library Quantification kit. Every immunoSEQ 96-well plate was sequenced on a dedicated single-read 150-cycle Illumina NextSeq 550 flow cell. On the study's bioinformatics: The immunoSEQ output contained only junctional sequences without quality scores, so filtering could not match that applied to full-length reads. Sequences were annotated with PyIR, a Python wrapper for IgBLAST v1.9, using IMGT germline references to assign V/J genes and CDR3. Reads with weak V/J assignments (E-value above 1e-6), missing CDR3, stop codons, out-of-frame junctions, or ambiguous translated residues were removed. V3J clonotypes were defined as sequences sharing the same inferred V gene, J gene, and CDR3 amino acid sequence. Percentage overlap between repertoires was calculated by dividing the number of shared unique clonotypes by the size of the smaller repertoire. Repertoire richness was assessed with RTK rarefaction, the Chao1 estimator, and Recon v2.1 estimates of unobserved clonotypes. OLGA was used to compute generation probabilities for all TCRbeta clonotypes that the gDNA method yielded from a handful of donors. The table was pulled from immuneACCESS by TCRdb, which kept in-frame rearrangements only. Such tables lose some clones; where checked, under half of the loss comes from unresolved V genes, and the rest has no known cause. Clone size and V and J calls were adopted from that table, with D and trimming inferred from the DNA. The table for this sample lists fewer than 850,000 clones; 90% to 98% of them were counted only once. The biggest ten clones account for around 0.21% of the sample.

The data belong to a study of shared clonotypes between healthy human individuals (dated by TCRdb to about 2020). Background for the entire study: The cohort included three men and a couple of women between 18 and 49 years of age. Per donor, three plates each were used for CD4 naive and CD4 memory, two for CD8 naive, and one for CD8 memory. Blood TCR repertoires of a handful of healthy adults were deeply sequenced to estimate repertoire size and the extent of clonotype sharing between individuals. Libraries were prepared and TCR repertoires were sequenced by different laboratories using diverse techniques, in order to increase sequencing depth and limit assay-specific biases. Between about 0.85 and 9.5 billion PBMCs per donor were obtained by leukapheresis. Results the study describes overall, beyond this receptor: Based on pairwise subsampling, the degree of clonotype sharing among donors was expected to be affected by sequencing depth. Because the study included only a small number of donors, the genetic and exposure-history diversity represented was limited. Compared with non-shared clonotypes, the clonotypes found in all four sorted-subset donors had higher generation probabilities. Sampling was restricted to blood, and TCR repertoires in tissues likely differ from the TCR repertoires found in blood. Larger estimated clonotype richness was generally found for naive subsets than for memory subsets. About 5% of naive CD4, 3.5% of naive CD8, roughly 2.4% of memory CD4, and around 0.42% of memory CD8 clonotypes were shared across a few donors. Rarefaction of sorted-subset datasets indicated incomplete sequencing despite the large sequencing depth.

CD8 naive samples consisted of CD45RO-negative cells that were positively selected for CCR7, yielding a CD45RA+CCR7+ population without TemRA cells. Healthy HIV-negative adults with no recently reported acute infections or vaccinations were included as donors. All donors were Caucasian adults living in Nashville, Tennessee, USA. After blood collection by leukapheresis, PBMCs were isolated using Ficoll-Histopaque density gradient centrifugation and then cryopreserved in the vapor phase of liquid nitrogen. Purity and quantity of every magnetically sorted T cell population were checked by analytical flow cytometry. Each sorted fraction had its genomic DNA isolated and then quantified by UV absorbance on a Nanodrop 2000c. The germline V gene (reference sequence) supplies CDR1 SEHNR and CDR2 FQNEAQ. V loses 5 bases of germline sequence and J loses 3 bases, and the interval between the two ends is 11 bases. The CDR3, from cysteine to phenylalanine, totals 13 residues. CDR3 DNA is the only sequence kept; it has 39 bases, read in frame from the first base.

Sequenced: naive CD8+ T cells sorted from blood. The intended sense of this specimen's cell subset or site label: CD45RA+CCR7+. The receptor's source is a man between 25 and 39 years old in good health. This chain is built from TRBV7-9 and TRBJ2-7; the D gene assignment is perhaps TRBD1 or TRBD2, with each matching 5 bases. The CDR3 in this case is CASSSRGLYEQYF. The DNA sequence is as follows: TGTGCCAGCAGCAGCCGGGGCCTCTACGAGCAGTACTTC.